These 27 T cell receptor beta chains originate from one sample sequenced in a study of blood T cell repertoires in COVID-19. The protocol was immunoSEQ multiplex PCR, while the TCRdb copy is restricted to in-frame clones and leaves out a portion. This sample carries roughly 250,000 clones, 85% to 90% of them seen once, and the ten largest clones take around 0.8%. The sequenced sample was peripheral blood. These receptors all come from a man aged 25 to 45 with acute or convalescent COVID-19.

The CDR3 DNA reads TGTGCCAGCAGGAAGTACAGGGCCGGCTACACCTTC. Translated, it gives CASRKYRAGYTF. V usage is TRBV12-3 or TRBV12-4 and J usage is TRBJ1-2, with D perhaps TRBD1 (6 bases). The length of the CDR3 is 12 residues. V was pared by 6 bases and J by 8 bases, with 13 bases between.

This chain joins TRBV27 and TRBJ1-1; 7 bases match TRBD1. Germline-derived CDR1 and CDR2 are MNHEY and SMNVEV (reference sequence). This CDR3 is built from 13 residues. V dropped 7 bases and J dropped 1; count of bases not matched to a gene: 3. The CDR3 DNA reads TGTGCCAGCACATGGACAGGGAACACTGAAGCTTTCTTT. Protein sequence: CASTWTGNTEAFF.

The chain uses TRBV28 and TRBJ1-1; D possibly corresponds to TRBD1 (5 bases). Trimming left V 7 bases short and J 4 bases short, with 10 bases between. The CDR3 has 12 amino acids. Looked up from germline, CDR1 is MDHEN and CDR2 is SYDVKM. Here the CDR3 reads CASTFQGTEAFF. CDR3 in DNA: TGTGCCAGCACCTTCCAGGGCACTGAAGCTTTCTTT.

This clone has only one observation. This chain's CDR3 is CASTRVVNEQFF. The DNA of the CDR3 is TGTGCCAGCACCCGCGTGGTCAATGAGCAGTTCTTC. The V gene is TRBV6-6, the J gene TRBJ2-1; D uncertain. The CDR3 consists of 12 residues. Trimming stripped 7 bases from V and 6 bases from J, with 10 bases between. The germline CDR1 and CDR2 sequences are MNHNY and SVGAGI (reference sequence).

The chain employs TRBV15 and TRBJ1-5, with TRBD1 matching 9 bases. The V gene's germline CDR1 is LNHNV and CDR2 YYDKDF (reference sequence). This CDR3 comprises 20 residues. Germline trimming cut 2 bases from V and 0 bases from J; bases unmatched to any gene: 14. The CDR3 region has the DNA TGTGCCACCAGCAGAAACACCGGGACAGGGACAAAATATAGCAATCAGCCCCAGCATTTT. This sequence encodes CATSRNTGTGTKYSNQPQHF.

With regard to this clone: Other DNA variants within this sample encode the same CDR3. This rearrangement joins TRBV5-4 to TRBJ1-5; perhaps TRBD1 as D (5 bases). V shed 0 bases and J shed 2 bases, with 9 bases lying between them. In germline, CDR1 is SGHNT, CDR2 YYREEE (reference sequence). The CDR3 is 15 amino acids. Here the CDR3 reads CASSLDGGGNQPQHF. As DNA, the CDR3 is TGTGCCAGCAGCTTGGACGGGGGAGGCAATCAGCCCCAGCATTTT.

The J gene is TRBJ2-1, the V gene TRBV19; 7 positions agree with TRBD2. This CDR3 has 20 amino acids. With 6 bases clipped from V and 8 bases from J, the junction kept 28 bases outside the gene matches. Germline V gives CDR1 LNHDA, CDR2 SQIVND (reference sequence). The CDR3 coding sequence is TGTGCCAGTAGCCCACCCCCTGGCAGGGCACTAGCGCTCCGGCGGGATGAGCAGTTCTTC. Its protein product is CASSPPPGRALALRRDEQFF. Variable domain in full (rest from reference TRBV19 and TRBJ2-1): DGGITQSPKYLFRKEGQNVTLSCEQNLNHDAMYWYRQDPGQGLRLIYYSQIVNDFQKGDIAEGYSVSREKKESFPLTVTSAQKNPTAFYLCASSPPPGRALALRRDEQFFGPGTRLTVL.

V gene TRBV2 combines with J gene TRBJ1-1; D ambiguous. CDR1 and CDR2 from the germline V gene are SNHLY and FYNNEI. This CDR3 region has 12 residues. V gave up 2 bases and J gave up 7 bases, with 8 bases separating them. The CDR3 coding sequence is TGTGCCAGCAGTGAAAGAGGCGTTGAAGCTTTCTTT. Amino acid sequence: CASSERGVEAFF.

V gene TRBV6-5 combines with J gene TRBJ2-3; D is unresolved. The V gene lost 8 bases and the J gene lost 9 bases, with 12 bases spanning the gap. Germline V gene sequence: CDR1 MNHEY, CDR2 SVGAGI. There are 11 residues in the CDR3. For the CDR3, the DNA is TGTGCCAGCCCCGACTTGTGCACGCAGTATTTT. It is translated as CASPDLCTQYF.

CDR3 nucleotide sequence: TGTGCCAGCAGCCAGCGGACAGCCTCCTATAATTCACCCCTCCACTTT. This gives the protein CASSQRTASYNSPLHF. The chain combines TRBV14 with TRBJ1-6, with D maybe TRBD1 (6 bases). With 3 bases removed from V and 0 bases from J, the gap between germline ends came to 9 bases. Germline CDR1 and CDR2: SGHDN and FVKESK. The CDR3 contains 16 residues.

J is TRBJ1-5 and V is TRBV6-5; D is perhaps TRBD1 (6 bases). The V and J ends lost 6 bases and 2 bases respectively, with 11 bases between them. Germline V lookup: CDR1 MNHEY, CDR2 SVGAGI. This CDR3 contains 14 residues. The CDR3 protein is CASRPGQGNQPQHF. The DNA for the CDR3 is TGTGCCAGCAGACCGGGACAAGGCAATCAGCCCCAGCATTTT.

This chain uses TRBV24-1 with TRBJ2-3; D call uncertain. The CDR3 is made up of 15 amino acids. Trimming left V 10 bases short and J 0 bases short, with 16 bases between. Germline V CDR1 and CDR2: KGHDR, SFDVKD. The CDR3 DNA follows: TGTGCCACAAGGGATGGCCAGGCTAGCACAGATACGCAGTATTTT. Translated, it gives CATRDGQASTDTQYF.

This clone was observed once. This chain joins TRBV3-1 (or the pseudogene TRBV3-2) and TRBJ1-1, with 11 bases lining up with TRBD1. CDR1 is LGHDT and CDR2 is YNNKEL in the germline V gene (reference sequence). CDR3 length: 15 residues. J was trimmed by 9 bases and V by 2 bases; bases with no gene match: 8. The CDR3 is CASSQTGTGGLQAFF. DNA for the CDR3: TGTGCCAGCAGCCAAACCGGGACAGGGGGTTTACAAGCTTTCTTT.

The chain uses TRBV9 and TRBJ2-5; D gene uncertain. Germline assignment: CDR1 SGDLS and CDR2 YYNGEE. The CDR3 sequence is 12 residues long. With 3 bases removed from V and 2 bases from J, the gap between germline ends came to 5 bases. CDR3 amino acids: CASSGPQETQYF. The CDR3 nucleotides read TGTGCCAGCAGCGGGCCACAAGAGACCCAGTACTTC.

About this clone itself: Other DNA sequences within the sample encode an identical CDR3. The chain combines TRBV28 with TRBJ1-4, with D hard to call. Trimming cost V 4 bases and J 8 bases, with 8 bases left between them. The CDR3 runs 12 residues. Per the germline V gene, CDR1 is MDHEN and CDR2 is SYDVKM. CDR3 bases: TGTGCCAGCAGTTCGCAGGTAGAAAAACTGTTTTTT. As protein: CASSSQVEKLFF.

The chain is built from TRBV2 and TRBJ1-3; 7 bases map to TRBD1. The germline CDR1 and CDR2 sequences are SNHLY and FYNNEI. The V gene end was trimmed by 9 bases and the J gene end by 4 bases; junction bases not matched to a gene: 3. The CDR3 has 12 amino acids. CDR3 DNA sequence: TGTGCCAGGGGGACAGAGGGAAACACCATATATTTT. It is translated as CARGTEGNTIYF.

V gene TRBV2 combines with J gene TRBJ2-2; perhaps TRBD2 as D (6 bases). This CDR3 comprises 14 residues. V was pared by 5 bases and J by 5 bases, with 12 bases between. Per the germline V gene, CDR1 is SNHLY and CDR2 is FYNNEI. CDR3 protein: CASSSRGVTGELFF. Here the CDR3 DNA reads TGTGCCAGCAGTTCACGCGGGGTTACCGGGGAGCTGTTTTTT. The variable domain in full, with the rest retrieved from reference TRBV2 and TRBJ2-2, is EPEVTQTPSHQVTQMGQEVILRCVPISNHLYFYWYRQILGQKVEFLVSFYNNEISEKSEIFDDQFSVERPDGSNFTLKIRSTKLEDSAMYFCASSSRGVTGELFFGEGSRLTVL.

The chain carries TRBV11-2 and TRBJ1-1, with D perhaps TRBD1 (6 bases). Trimming took off 3 bases at V and 5 bases at J, with 16 bases between the two ends. Germline CDR1 SGHAT, CDR2 FQNNGV. This CDR3 region has 15 residues. CDR3 amino acids: CASSLNGRGLTEAFF. The CDR3 DNA reads TGTGCCAGCAGCTTGAATGGGCGGGGGCTGACTGAAGCTTTCTTT.

V and J are TRBV18 and TRBJ1-4; the D gene is possibly TRBD1 (6 bases). With 3 bases removed from V and 5 bases from J, the gap between germline ends came to 13 bases. The germline CDR1 and CDR2 sequences are KGHSH and LQKENI. This CDR3 is built from 15 residues. This CDR3 reads CASSPAGTPNEKLFF. In DNA, the CDR3 is TGTGCCAGCTCACCGGCCGGGACACCGAATGAAAAACTGTTTTTT.

The chain couples TRBV5-1 to TRBJ2-6; D is ambiguous. Per germline, CDR1 SGHRS and CDR2 YFSETQ. CDR3 length: 15 residues. Deletions cut 0 bases from V and 0 bases from J, with 4 bases between. CDR3 DNA: TGCGCCAGCAGCTTGGACACCTCTGGGGCCAACGTCCTGACTTTC. This encodes CASSLDTSGANVLTF.

This chain joins TRBV5-1 and TRBJ2-7, with TRBD2 identical over 11 bases. The CDR3 sequence is 15 residues long. The germline V gene has CDR1 SGHRS and CDR2 YFSETQ. V lost 3 bases to trimming and J lost 1 base; unmatched junction nucleotides: 3. CDR3 amino acids: CASSSLAGGSYEQYF. The DNA for the CDR3 is TGCGCCAGCAGCTCTCTAGCGGGAGGATCCTACGAGCAGTACTTC. Based on the CDR3 plus reference TRBV5-1 and TRBJ2-7, the full variable domain is KAGVTQTPRYLIKTRGQQVTLSCSPISGHRSVSWYQQTPGQGLQFLFEYFSETQRNKGNFPGRFSGRQFSNSRSEMNVSTLELGDSALYLCASSSLAGGSYEQYFGPGTRLTVT.

This chain links TRBV27 with TRBJ1-6; possibly TRBD1 for D (6 bases). Trimming removed 8 bases from V and 4 bases from J, with 9 bases in between. This CDR3 has 13 amino acids. Germline values: CDR1 MNHEY, CDR2 SMNVEV (reference sequence). In nucleotides, the CDR3 is TGTGCCAGCCGACAGGTTTATAATTCACCCCTCCACTTT. Translation: CASRQVYNSPLHF.

This clone was seen once. The CDR3 region is CASSLLGGGSYNEQFF. The CDR3 DNA reads TGCGCCAGCAGCTTGCTGGGCGGGGGGTCCTACAATGAGCAGTTCTTC. The rearrangement uses TRBV5-1 and TRBJ2-1, with TRBD2 matching over 8 bases. This CDR3 has 16 amino acids. Germline trimming cut 1 base from V and 1 base from J; bases unmatched to any gene: 4. Germline V gene sequence: CDR1 SGHRS, CDR2 YFSETQ.

The rearrangement uses TRBV10-2 and TRBJ2-3, with D tentatively TRBD2 (5 bases). The CDR3 has 14 residues. CDR1 is WSHSY and CDR2 is SAAADI in the germline V gene. Between the trimmed V and J ends, which lost 6 bases and 2 bases, there was a span of 12 bases. CDR3 protein: CASRRGPDTDTQYF. The CDR3 region has the DNA TGCGCCAGCAGACGGGGTCCCGACACAGATACGCAGTATTTT.

V is TRBV11-2 and J is TRBJ1-1; the D gene is possibly TRBD1 (5 bases). V shed 6 bases and J shed 9 bases, with 14 bases lying between them. Germline assignment: CDR1 SGHAT and CDR2 FQNNGV. The CDR3 is made up of 12 amino acids. In DNA, the CDR3 is TGTGCCAGCAGTCCTAGGGGTCTGAAAGCTTTCTTT. It translates to CASSPRGLKAFF.

The chain joins TRBV3-1 (or the pseudogene TRBV3-2) to TRBJ2-5; 7 nucleotides match TRBD2. This CDR3 has 16 amino acids. Germline CDR1 and CDR2: LGHDT and YNNKEL (reference sequence). The ends lost 2 bases at V and 0 bases at J; junction bases unmatched: 6. Here the CDR3 reads CASSQRGGGYQETQYF. In DNA, the CDR3 is TGTGCCAGCAGCCAACGAGGCGGGGGATACCAAGAGACCCAGTACTTC.

This rearrangement joins TRBV7-8 to TRBJ1-4; D possibly corresponds to TRBD1 (5 bases). The CDR3 sequence is 14 residues long. Trimming stripped 7 bases from V and 1 base from J, with 10 bases between. Germline CDR1 and CDR2: SGHVS and FQNEAQ. CDR3 sequence: CASNDQGTNEKLFF. The CDR3 coding sequence is TGTGCCAGCAACGATCAGGGAACTAATGAAAAACTGTTTTTT.